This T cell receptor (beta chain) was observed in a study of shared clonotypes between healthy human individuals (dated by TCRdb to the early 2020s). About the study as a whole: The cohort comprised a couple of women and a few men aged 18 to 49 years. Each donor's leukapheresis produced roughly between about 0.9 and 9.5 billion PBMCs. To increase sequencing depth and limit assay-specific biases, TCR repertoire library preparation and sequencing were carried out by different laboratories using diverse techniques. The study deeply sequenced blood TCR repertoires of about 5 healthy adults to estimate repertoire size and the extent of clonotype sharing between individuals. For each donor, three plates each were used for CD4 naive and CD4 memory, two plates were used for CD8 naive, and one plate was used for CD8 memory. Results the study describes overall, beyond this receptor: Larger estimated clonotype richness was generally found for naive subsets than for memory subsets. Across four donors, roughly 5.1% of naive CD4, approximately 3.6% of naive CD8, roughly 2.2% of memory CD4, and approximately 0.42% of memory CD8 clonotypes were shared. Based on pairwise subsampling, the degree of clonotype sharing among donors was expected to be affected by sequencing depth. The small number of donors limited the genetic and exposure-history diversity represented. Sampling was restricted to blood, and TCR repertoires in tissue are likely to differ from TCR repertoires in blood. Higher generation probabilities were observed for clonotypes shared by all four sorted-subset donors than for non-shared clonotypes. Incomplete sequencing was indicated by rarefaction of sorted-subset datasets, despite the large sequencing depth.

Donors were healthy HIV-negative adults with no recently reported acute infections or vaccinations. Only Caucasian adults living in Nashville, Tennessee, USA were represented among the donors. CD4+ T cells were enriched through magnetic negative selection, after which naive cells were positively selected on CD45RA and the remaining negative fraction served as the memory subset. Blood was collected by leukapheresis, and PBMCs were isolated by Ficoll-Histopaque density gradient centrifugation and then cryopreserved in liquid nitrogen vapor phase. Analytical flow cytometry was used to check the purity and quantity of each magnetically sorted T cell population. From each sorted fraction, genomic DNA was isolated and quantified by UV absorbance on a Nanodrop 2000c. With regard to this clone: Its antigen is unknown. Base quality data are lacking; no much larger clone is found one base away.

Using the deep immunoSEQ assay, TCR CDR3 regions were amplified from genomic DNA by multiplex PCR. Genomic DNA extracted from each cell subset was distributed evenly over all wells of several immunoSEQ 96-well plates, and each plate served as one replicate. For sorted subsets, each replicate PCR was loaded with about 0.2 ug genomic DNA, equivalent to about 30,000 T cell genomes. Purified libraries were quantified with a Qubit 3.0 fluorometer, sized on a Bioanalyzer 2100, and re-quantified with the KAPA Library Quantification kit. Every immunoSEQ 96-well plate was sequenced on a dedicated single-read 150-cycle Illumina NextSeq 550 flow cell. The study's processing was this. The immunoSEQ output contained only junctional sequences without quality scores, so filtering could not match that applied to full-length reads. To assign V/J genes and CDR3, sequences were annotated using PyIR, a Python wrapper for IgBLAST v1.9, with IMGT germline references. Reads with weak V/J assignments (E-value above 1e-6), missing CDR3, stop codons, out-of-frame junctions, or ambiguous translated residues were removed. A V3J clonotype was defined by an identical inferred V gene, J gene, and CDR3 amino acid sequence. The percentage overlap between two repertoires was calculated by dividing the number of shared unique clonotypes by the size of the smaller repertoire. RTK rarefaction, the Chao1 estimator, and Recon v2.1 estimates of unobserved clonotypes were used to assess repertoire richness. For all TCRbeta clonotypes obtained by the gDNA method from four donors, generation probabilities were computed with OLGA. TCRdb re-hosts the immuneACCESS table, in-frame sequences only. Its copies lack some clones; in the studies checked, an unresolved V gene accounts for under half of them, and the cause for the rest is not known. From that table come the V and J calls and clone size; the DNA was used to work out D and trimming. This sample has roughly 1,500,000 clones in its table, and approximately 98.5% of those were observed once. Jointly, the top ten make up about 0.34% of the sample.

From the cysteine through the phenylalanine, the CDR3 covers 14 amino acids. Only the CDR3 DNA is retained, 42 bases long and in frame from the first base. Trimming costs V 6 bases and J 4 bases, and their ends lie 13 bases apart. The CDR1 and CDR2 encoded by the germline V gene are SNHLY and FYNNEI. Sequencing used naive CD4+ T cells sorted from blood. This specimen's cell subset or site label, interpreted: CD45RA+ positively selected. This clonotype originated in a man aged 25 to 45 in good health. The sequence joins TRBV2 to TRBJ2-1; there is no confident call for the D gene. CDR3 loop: CASRTLSPYNEQFF. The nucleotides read TGTGCCAGCAGGACCCTATCCCCTTACAATGAGCAGTTCTTC. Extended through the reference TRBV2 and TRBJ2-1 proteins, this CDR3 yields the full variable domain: EPEVTQTPSHQVTQMGQEVILRCVPISNHLYFYWYRQILGQKVEFLVSFYNNEISEKSEIFDDQFSVERPDGSNFTLKIRSTKLEDSAMYFCASRTLSPYNEQFFGPGTRLTVL.